This TCR beta chain was identified in a study of blood T cell repertoires in COVID-19. The overall study: COVID-19 samples from acute and convalescent phases originated in the United States, Italy and Spain.

This study enrolled people aged 18 to 89 from roughly 24 US geographic areas. Assignment of participants to cohorts was predicated upon participant-reported clinical history. Exposed participants came across a COVID-19 case within 2 weeks before study entry. The assay was immunoSEQ multiplex PCR, and TCRdb's table has in-frame clones only and misses some. The data contain 300,000 to 400,000 clones, roughly 85% of them seen just once; the ten biggest clones take up over 1.5%. The receptor was isolated from a woman in her thirties who had been exposed to COVID-19. The specimen was PBMCs or T cells enriched from blood (not recorded which).

The CDR3 reads CASSYDSTGGNQPQHF. The DNA of the CDR3 is TGTGCCAGCAGTTACGATTCGACAGGGGGCAATCAGCCCCAGCATTTT. The chain combines TRBV6-5 with TRBJ1-5; 8 bases are shared with TRBD1. In germline, CDR1 is MNHEY, CDR2 SVGAGI. The CDR3 totals 16 residues. Losses at the gene ends were 2 bases for V and 2 bases for J; bases not matched to a gene: 5.